Given below is one T cell receptor (beta chain) in context. The antigen remains undetermined. The CDR3 is made up of 14 amino acids. The V gene's germline CDR1 is SGHNT and CDR2 YENEEA. Trimming cost V 0 bases and J 4 bases, with 8 bases left between them. This sample is drawn from a study of cytomegalovirus exposure and HLA in healthy donors. Using immunoSEQ multiplex PCR, the repertoire was profiled, and TCRdb retains in-frame clones only, with some absent. This sample has about 160,000 clones, with roughly 89% found just once. Study results and caveats: CMV antigen specificity was confirmed in vitro for three CMV-associated chains.

The TCR comes from a woman younger than 30 in good health and CMV-seropositive. The sequenced sample was PBMCs. J is TRBJ2-3 and V is TRBV11-3; D is unresolved. CDR3 bases: TGTGCCAGCAGCTTAGATACAGCAGCAGATACGCAGTATTTT. Residues: CASSLDTAADTQYF.